This T cell receptor beta chain was identified in a study of control samples from healthy donors and cancer patients. This clone was seen once. Germline loops: CDR1 SEHNR, CDR2 FQNEAQ (reference sequence). The CDR3 is 13 amino acids. Trimming stripped 5 bases from V and 5 bases from J, with 12 bases between. Method: immunoSEQ multiplex PCR; TCRdb's copy keeps in-frame clones and lacks some. The sample records around 51,000 clones, 75% to 90% being singletons. The chain links TRBV7-9 to TRBJ2-5; D may be TRBD1 (6 bases). Material: blood. The sequence came from a man between 65 and 79 years old in good health. The CDR3 sequence: CASSGTGSETQYF. CDR3 coding DNA: TGTGCCAGCAGCGGAACAGGGAGCGAGACCCAGTACTTC.